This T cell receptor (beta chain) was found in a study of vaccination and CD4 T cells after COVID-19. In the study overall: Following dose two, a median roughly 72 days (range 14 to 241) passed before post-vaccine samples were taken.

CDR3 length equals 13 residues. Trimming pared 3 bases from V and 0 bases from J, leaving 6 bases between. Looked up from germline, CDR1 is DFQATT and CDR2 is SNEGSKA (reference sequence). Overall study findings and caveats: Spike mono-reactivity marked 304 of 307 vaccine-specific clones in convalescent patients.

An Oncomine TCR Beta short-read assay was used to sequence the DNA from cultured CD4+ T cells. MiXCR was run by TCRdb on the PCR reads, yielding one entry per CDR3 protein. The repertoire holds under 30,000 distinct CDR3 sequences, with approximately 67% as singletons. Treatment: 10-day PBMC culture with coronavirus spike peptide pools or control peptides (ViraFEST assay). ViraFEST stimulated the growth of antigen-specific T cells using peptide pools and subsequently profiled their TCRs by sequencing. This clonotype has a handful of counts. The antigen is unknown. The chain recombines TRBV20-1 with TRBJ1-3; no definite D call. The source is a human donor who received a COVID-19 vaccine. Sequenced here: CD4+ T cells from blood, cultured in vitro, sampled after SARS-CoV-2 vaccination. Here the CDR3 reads CSARKSSGNTIYF. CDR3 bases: TGCAGTGCTAGGAAAAGCTCTGGAAACACCATATATTTT.